This T cell receptor beta chain stems from a study of T cells after yellow fever vaccination. Universal primer sites and UMIs were introduced during 5'RACE template-switching synthesis of TCR cDNA. TCRdb re-called the 5' RACE reads through MiXCR, storing one row per CDR3 protein. The sample includes approximately 74,000 distinct CDR3 sequences, 5.9% of them seen just once. The CDR3 spans 17 residues. Germline trimming cut 2 bases from V and 7 bases from J; bases unmatched to any gene: 13. Germline assignment: CDR1 MNHEY and CDR2 SVGEGT. This clonotype was picked up many times. The sample here was CD4+ T cells sorted from PBMCs, taken approximately 16 days after the first yellow fever vaccination. The V gene is TRBV6-2 or TRBV6-3, the J gene TRBJ2-1; TRBD2 matches 8 bases. This TCR was recovered from a man between 18 and 35 years old who received the YFV17D yellow fever vaccine. The DNA for the CDR3 is TGTGCCAGCAGTTACCGCCTAGCGGGTCATCGGGCGAATGAGCAGTTCTTC. Its translation is CASSYRLAGHRANEQFF.